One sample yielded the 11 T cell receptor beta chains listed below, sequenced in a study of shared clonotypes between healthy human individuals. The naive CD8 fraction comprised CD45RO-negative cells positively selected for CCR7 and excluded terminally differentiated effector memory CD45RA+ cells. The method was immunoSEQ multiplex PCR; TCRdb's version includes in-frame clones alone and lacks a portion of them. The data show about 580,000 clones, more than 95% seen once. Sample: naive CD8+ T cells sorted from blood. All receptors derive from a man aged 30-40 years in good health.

The CDR3 region is CASSSPRGEMGLGETQYF. For the CDR3, the DNA is TGTGCCAGCAGCTCCCCACGGGGGGAGATGGGTCTGGGAGAGACCCAGTACTTC. The chain is built from TRBV5-8 and TRBJ2-5, with 7 nucleotides matching TRBD2. Per germline, CDR1 SGHTS and CDR2 YDEGEE. There are 18 residues in the CDR3. Trimming at V came to 3 bases and at J to 4 bases, leaving 18 bases not matched to a gene.

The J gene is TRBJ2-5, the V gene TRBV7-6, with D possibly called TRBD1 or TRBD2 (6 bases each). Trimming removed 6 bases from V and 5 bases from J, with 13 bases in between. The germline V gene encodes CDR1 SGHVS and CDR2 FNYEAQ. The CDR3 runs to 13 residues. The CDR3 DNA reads TGTGCCAGCAGGGAAGGGGGGTTTGAGACCCAGTACTTC. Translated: CASREGGFETQYF.

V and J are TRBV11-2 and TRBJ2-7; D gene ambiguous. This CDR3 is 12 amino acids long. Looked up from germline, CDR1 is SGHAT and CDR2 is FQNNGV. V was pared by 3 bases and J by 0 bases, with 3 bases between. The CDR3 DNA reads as TGTGCCAGCAGCTTGCGCTCCTACGAGCAGTACTTC. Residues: CASSLRSYEQYF. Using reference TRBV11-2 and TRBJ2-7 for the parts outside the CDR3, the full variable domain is EAGVAQSPRYKIIEKRQSVAFWCNPISGHATLYWYQQILGQGPKLLIQFQNNGVVDDSQLPKDRFSAERLKGVDSTLKIQPAKLEDSAVYLCASSLRSYEQYFGPGTRLTVT.

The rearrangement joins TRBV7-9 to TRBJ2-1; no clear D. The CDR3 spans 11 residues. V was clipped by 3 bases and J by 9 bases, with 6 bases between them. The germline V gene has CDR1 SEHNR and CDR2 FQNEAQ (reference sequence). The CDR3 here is CASSFPGEQFF. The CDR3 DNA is TGTGCCAGCAGCTTTCCCGGTGAGCAGTTCTTC.

The CDR3 sequence is CASSQAAGGAGTDTQYF. As DNA, the CDR3 is TGTGCCAGCAGCCAAGCCGCGGGGGGCGCCGGGACAGATACGCAGTATTTT. The chain couples TRBV7-9 to TRBJ2-3; 8 nucleotides align to TRBD2. Germline V CDR1 and CDR2: SEHNR, FQNEAQ (reference sequence). J gave up 3 bases and V 5 bases, and 13 bases lay outside the gene matches. This CDR3 has 17 residues.

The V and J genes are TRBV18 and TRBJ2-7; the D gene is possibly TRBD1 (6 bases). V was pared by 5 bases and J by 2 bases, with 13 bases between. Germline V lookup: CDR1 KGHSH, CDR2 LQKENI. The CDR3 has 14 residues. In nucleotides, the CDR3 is TGTGCCAGCTCAACGTCAGGGGATACCTACGAGCAGTACTTC. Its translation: CASSTSGDTYEQYF.

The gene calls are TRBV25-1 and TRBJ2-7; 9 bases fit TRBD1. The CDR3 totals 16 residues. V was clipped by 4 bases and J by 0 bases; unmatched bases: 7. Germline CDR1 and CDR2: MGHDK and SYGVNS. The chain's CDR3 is CASSARGQGSSYEQYF. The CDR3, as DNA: TGTGCCAGCAGTGCTAGAGGACAGGGGTCCTCCTACGAGCAGTACTTC.

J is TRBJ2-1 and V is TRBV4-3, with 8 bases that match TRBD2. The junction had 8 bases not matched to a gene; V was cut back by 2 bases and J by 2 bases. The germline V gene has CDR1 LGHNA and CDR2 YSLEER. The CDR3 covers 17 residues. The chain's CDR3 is CASSQSFAGLAYNEQFF. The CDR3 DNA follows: TGCGCCAGCAGCCAAAGTTTCGCGGGACTAGCCTACAATGAGCAGTTCTTC.

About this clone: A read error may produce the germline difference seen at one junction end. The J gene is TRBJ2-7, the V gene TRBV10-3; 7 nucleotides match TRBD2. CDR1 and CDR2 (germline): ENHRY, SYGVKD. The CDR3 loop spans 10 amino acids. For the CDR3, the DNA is TGTGCCTCTCCAGACCAGCGGGACCACTTC. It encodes CASPDQRDHF.

CDR3 protein: CASMGFDSYEQYF. For the CDR3, the DNA is TGCGCCAGCATGGGGTTTGACTCCTACGAGCAGTACTTC. The J gene is TRBJ2-7, the V gene TRBV4-1; D gene ambiguous. V dropped 7 bases and J dropped 0 bases, with 10 bases sitting between them. This CDR3 contains 13 residues. Germline V lookup: CDR1 MGHRA, CDR2 YSYEKL.

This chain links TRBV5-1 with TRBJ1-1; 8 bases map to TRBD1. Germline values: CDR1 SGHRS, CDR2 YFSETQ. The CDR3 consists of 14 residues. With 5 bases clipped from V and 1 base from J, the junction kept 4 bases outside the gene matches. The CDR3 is CASSLQGGNTEAFF. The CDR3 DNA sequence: TGCGCCAGCAGTTTACAGGGGGGGAACACTGAAGCTTTCTTT.